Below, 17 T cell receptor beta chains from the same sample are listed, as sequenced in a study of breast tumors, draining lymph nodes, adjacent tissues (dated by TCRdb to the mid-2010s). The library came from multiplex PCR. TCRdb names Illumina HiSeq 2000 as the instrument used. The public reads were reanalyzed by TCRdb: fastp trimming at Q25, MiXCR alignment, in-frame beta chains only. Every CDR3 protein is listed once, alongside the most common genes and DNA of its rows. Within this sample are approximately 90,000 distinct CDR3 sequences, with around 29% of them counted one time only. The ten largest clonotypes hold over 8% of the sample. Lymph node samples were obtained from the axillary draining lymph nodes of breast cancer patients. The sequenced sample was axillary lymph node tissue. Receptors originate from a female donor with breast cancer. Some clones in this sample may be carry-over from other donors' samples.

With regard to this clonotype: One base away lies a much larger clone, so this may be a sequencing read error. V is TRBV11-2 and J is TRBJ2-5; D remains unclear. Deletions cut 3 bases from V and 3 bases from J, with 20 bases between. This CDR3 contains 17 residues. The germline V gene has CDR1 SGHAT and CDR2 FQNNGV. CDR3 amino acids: CASSLEKPAPSKETQYF. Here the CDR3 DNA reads TGTGCCAGCAGCTTGGAAAAGCCGGCACCGAGTAAAGAGACCCAGTACTTC.

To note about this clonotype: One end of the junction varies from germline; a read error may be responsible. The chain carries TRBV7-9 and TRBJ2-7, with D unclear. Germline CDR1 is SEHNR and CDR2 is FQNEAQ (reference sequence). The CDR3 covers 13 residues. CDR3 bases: TGCGCCAGACGAGCTGACCGCAGCTACGAGCAGTACTTC. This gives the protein CARRADRSYEQYF.

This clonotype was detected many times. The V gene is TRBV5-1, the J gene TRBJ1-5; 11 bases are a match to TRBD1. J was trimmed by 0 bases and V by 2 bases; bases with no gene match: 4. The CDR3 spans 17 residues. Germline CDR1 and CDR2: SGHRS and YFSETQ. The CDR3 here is CASSLGTGGGSNQPQHF. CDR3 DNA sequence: TGCGCCAGCAGCTTAGGGACAGGGGGGGGTAGCAATCAGCCCCAGCATTTT.

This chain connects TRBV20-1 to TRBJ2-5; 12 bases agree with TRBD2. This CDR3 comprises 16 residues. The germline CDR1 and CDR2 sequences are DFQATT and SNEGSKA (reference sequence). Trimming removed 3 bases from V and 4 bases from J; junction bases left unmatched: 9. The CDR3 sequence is CSASSGLAGGSETQYF. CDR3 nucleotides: TGCAGTGCTAGCTCGGGGCTAGCGGGAGGGTCAGAGACCCAGTACTTC.

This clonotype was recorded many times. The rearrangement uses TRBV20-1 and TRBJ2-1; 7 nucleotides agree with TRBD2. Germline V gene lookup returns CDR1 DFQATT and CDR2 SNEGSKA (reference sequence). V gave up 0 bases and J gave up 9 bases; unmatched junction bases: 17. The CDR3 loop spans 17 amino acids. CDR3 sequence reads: CSAREERLAGSPGEQFF. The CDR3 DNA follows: TGCAGTGCTAGAGAGGAAAGACTAGCCGGGTCTCCTGGTGAGCAGTTCTTC.

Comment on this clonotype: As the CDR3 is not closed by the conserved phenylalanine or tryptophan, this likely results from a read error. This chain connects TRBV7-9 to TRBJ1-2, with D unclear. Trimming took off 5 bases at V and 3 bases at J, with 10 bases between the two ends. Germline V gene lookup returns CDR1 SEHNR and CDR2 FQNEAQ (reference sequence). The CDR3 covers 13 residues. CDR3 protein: CASSLRVDYGYTL. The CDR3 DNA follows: TGTGCCAGCAGCCTCCGGGTCGACTATGGCTACACCCTC.

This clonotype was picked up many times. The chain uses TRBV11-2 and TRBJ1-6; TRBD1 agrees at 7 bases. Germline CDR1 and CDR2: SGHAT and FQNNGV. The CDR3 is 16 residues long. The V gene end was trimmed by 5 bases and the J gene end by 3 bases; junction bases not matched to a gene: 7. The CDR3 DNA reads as TGTGCCAGCAGCCCAGGGACAGCTGACTATAATTCACCCCTCCACTTT. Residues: CASSPGTADYNSPLHF.

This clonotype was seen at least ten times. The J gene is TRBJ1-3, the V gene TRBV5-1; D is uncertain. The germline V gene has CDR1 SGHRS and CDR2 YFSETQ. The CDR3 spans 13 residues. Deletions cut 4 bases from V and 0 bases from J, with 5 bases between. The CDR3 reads CASSTSSGNTIYF. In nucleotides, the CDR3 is TGCGCCAGCAGCACGAGCTCTGGAAACACCATATATTTT.

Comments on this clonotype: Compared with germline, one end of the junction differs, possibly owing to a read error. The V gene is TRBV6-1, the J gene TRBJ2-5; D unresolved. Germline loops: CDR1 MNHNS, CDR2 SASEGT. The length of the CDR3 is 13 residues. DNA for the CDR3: TGTGCCGGCAGCCAGACTCGTCAGGAGACCCAGTACTTC. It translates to CAGSQTRQETQYF.

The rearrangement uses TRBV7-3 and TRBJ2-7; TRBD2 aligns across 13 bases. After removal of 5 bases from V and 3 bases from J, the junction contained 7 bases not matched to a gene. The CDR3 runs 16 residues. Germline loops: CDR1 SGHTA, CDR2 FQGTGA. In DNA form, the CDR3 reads TGTGCCAGCAGCCAGAGGGGGACTAGCGGGGTCTACGAGCAGTACTTC. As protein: CASSQRGTSGVYEQYF.

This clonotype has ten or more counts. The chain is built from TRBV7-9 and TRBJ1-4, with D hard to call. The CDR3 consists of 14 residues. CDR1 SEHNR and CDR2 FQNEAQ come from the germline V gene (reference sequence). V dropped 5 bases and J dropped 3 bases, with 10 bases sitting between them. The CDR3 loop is CASSPGSSNEKLFF. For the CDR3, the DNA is TGTGCCAGCAGCCCCGGGAGCTCTAATGAAAAACTGTTTTTT.

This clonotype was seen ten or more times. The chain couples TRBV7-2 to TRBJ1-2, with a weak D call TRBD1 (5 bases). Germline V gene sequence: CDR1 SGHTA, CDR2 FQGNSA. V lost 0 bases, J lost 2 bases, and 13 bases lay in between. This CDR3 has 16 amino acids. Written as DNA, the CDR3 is TGTGCCAGCAGCTTAGCGTCGGGGCCTCAAAACTATGGCTACACCTTC. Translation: CASSLASGPQNYGYTF.

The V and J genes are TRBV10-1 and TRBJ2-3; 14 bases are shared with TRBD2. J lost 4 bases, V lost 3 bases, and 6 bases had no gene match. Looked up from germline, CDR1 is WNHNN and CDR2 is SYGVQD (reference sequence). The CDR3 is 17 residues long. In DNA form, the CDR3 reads TGCGCCAGCAGTGACGGGACTAGCGGGAGCGGGGCAGATACGCAGTATTTT. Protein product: CASSDGTSGSGADTQYF.

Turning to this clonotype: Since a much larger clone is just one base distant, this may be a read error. The CDR3 loop is CSAGHSGANALTF. CDR3 nucleotides: TGCAGTGCGGGACACTCTGGGGCCAACGCCCTGACTTTC. The chain carries TRBV20-1 and TRBJ2-6; perhaps TRBD1 as D (6 bases). Germline V gene lookup returns CDR1 DFQATT and CDR2 SNEGSKA (reference sequence). The CDR3 extends over 13 amino acids.

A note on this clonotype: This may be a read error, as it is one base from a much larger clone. The CDR3, as DNA: TGTGCCAGCATCCGGACAGGGACTTCGACCGGGGAGCTGTTTTTT. It translates to CASIRTGTSTGELFF. The chain recombines TRBV6-1 with TRBJ2-2, with TRBD1 matching over 8 bases. Trimming at V came to 7 bases and at J to 5 bases, leaving 9 bases not matched to a gene. CDR3 length: 15 amino acids. Per germline, CDR1 MNHNS and CDR2 SASEGT.

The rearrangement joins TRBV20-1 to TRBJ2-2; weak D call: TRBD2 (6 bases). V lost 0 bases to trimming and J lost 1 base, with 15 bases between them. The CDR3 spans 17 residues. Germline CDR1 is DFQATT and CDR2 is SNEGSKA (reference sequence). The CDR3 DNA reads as TGCAGTGCTAGAGACTACCGGGACTCCATGAACACCGGGGAGCTGTTTTTT. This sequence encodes CSARDYRDSMNTGELFF.

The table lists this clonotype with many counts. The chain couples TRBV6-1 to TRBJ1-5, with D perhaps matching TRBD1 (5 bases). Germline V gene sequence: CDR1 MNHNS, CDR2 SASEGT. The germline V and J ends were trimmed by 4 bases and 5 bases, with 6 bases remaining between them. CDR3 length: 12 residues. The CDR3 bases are TGTGCCAGCAGTGGGGGCGATCAGCCCCAGCATTTT. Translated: CASSGGDQPQHF.